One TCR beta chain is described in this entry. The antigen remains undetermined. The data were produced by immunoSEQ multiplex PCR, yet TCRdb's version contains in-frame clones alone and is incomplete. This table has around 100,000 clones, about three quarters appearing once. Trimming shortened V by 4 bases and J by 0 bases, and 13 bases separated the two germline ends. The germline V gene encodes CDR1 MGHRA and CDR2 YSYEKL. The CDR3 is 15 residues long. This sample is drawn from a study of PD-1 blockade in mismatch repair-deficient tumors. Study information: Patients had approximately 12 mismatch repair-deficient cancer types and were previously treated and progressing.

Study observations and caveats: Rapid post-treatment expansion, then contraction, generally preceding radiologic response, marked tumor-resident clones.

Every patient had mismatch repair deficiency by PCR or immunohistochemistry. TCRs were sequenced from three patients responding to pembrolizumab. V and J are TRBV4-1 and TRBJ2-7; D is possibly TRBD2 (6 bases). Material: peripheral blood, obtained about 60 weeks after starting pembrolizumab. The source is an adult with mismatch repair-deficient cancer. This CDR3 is CASSPQAGTSYEQYF. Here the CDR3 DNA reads TGCGCCAGCAGCCCTCAGGCGGGGACCTCCTACGAGCAGTACTTC.